Listed below are T cell receptor beta chains from one sample, sequenced in a study of cytomegalovirus exposure and HLA in healthy donors. Only in-frame clones appear in the TCRdb table, and some are missing; sequencing was by immunoSEQ multiplex PCR. In the table there are about 150,000 clones, roughly 80% of which are singletons. Sequenced input: PBMCs. These receptor sequences come from a man between 18 and 29 years old in good health and CMV-seronegative. Both conserved end residues are part of each CDR3. A D gene is named only where the DNA matches it firmly. Clone size is given for some rows only: seen once, a few or many times, or a class if the clone is expanded.

abundance,v_gene,j_gene,d_gene,CDR3aa,CDR3nt
once,TRBV5-1,TRBJ2-2,TRBD1,CASSVGGGGELFF,TGCGCCAGCAGTGTAGGGGGCGGCGGGGAGCTGTTTTTT
few,TRBV5-8,TRBJ1-4,-,CASSWDTPSGEKLFF,TGTGCCAGCAGCTGGGACACCCCGTCGGGTGAAAAACTGTTTTTT
-,TRBV15,TRBJ2-5,TRBD1,CATSARYGTGVETQYF,TGTGCCACCAGCGCACGATACGGGACAGGGGTTGAGACCCAGTACTTC
once,TRBV28,TRBJ2-5,TRBD1,CASSFGDRVQETQYF,TGTGCCAGCAGTTTCGGGGACAGGGTCCAAGAGACCCAGTACTTC
-,TRBV18,TRBJ1-5,TRBD1,CASSRTGAEDQPQHF,TGTGCCAGCTCACGTACAGGGGCGGAGGATCAGCCCCAGCATTTT
-,TRBV5-4,TRBJ2-5,TRBD2,CASSLAPAREGLETQYF,TGTGCCAGCAGCTTGGCCCCCGCGCGGGAGGGCCTTGAGACCCAGTACTTC
-,TRBV19,TRBJ2-1,TRBD2,CASSAAAGDQFF,TGTGCCAGTAGTGCCGCAGCGGGAGACCAGTTCTTC
-,TRBV6-5,TRBJ1-2,-,CASSRLLADGYTF,TGTGCCAGCAGTCGCCTTTTAGCGGATGGCTACACCTTC
few,TRBV6-1,TRBJ2-7,TRBD1,CASSGSTTGWYEQYF,TGTGCCAGCAGTGGATCTACGACAGGGTGGTACGAGCAGTACTTC
-,TRBV29-1,TRBJ2-5,-,CSVGRGETQYF,TGCAGCGTTGGTCGGGGAGAGACCCAGTACTTC
-,TRBV19,TRBJ1-1,TRBD1,CASRAMTGGRTEAFF,TGTGCCAGTAGGGCTATGACAGGGGGACGAACTGAAGCTTTCTTT
-,TRBV9,TRBJ2-1,TRBD2,CASSVGLAGVNEQFF,TGTGCCAGCAGCGTTGGGCTAGCGGGAGTCAATGAGCAGTTCTTC
-,TRBV7-8,TRBJ1-5,TRBD1,CASSPTGGSNQPQHF,TGTGCCAGCAGCCCGACAGGGGGGAGCAATCAGCCCCAGCATTTT
few,TRBV4-3,TRBJ1-3,-,CASSQDSGSGNTIYF,TGCGCCAGCAGCCAAGATAGCGGTTCTGGAAACACCATATATTTT
-,TRBV7-9,TRBJ2-1,TRBD2,CASSSGTSGRGDEQFF,TGTGCCAGCAGCTCCGGGACTAGCGGGAGAGGCGATGAGCAGTTCTTC
-,TRBV19,TRBJ1-2,-,CASSRPNHFSGEPNYGYTF,TGTGCCAGTAGTAGGCCCAACCATTTCTCAGGCGAACCTAACTATGGCTACACCTTC
-,TRBV6-5,TRBJ2-7,TRBD1,CASSYSTGAQLEQYF,TGTGCCAGCAGTTACTCGACAGGGGCCCAGCTCGAGCAGTACTTC
-,TRBV9,TRBJ1-1,TRBD1,CASSAWDGTGNTEAFF,TGTGCCAGCAGCGCCTGGGACGGGACAGGGAACACTGAAGCTTTCTTT
-,TRBV5-6,TRBJ2-4,-,CASSLGWSIQYF,TGTGCCAGCAGCCTGGGATGGAGCATTCAGTACTTC
-,TRBV10-1,TRBJ2-1,TRBD1,CASSAYRGPDNEQFF,TGCGCCAGCAGTGCCTACAGGGGACCCGACAATGAGCAGTTCTTC
-,TRBV6-1,TRBJ2-6,-,CASSEALRGGANVLTF,TGTGCCAGCAGTGAAGCGCTTCGGGGAGGGGCCAACGTCCTGACTTTC
few,TRBV5-4,TRBJ1-5,-,CASSFSGDSNQPQHF,TGTGCCAGCAGCTTTTCCGGGGATAGCAATCAGCCCCAGCATTTT
-,TRBV7-7,TRBJ2-7,TRBD2,CASSPELAGNSYEQYF,TGTGCCAGCAGCCCAGAGCTAGCGGGTAACTCCTACGAGCAGTACTTC
-,TRBV18,TRBJ2-2,TRBD1,CASSPSATGDSTGELFF,TGTGCCAGCTCACCATCCGCGACAGGGGACTCCACCGGGGAGCTGTTTTTT
-,TRBV15,TRBJ1-1,-,CATSRQGPGTEAFF,TGTGCCACCAGCAGACAGGGGCCCGGCACTGAAGCTTTCTTT
-,TRBV4-3,TRBJ2-7,TRBD2,CASSQVSGSYEQYF,TGCGCCAGCAGCCAAGTTAGCGGGAGCTACGAGCAGTACTTC
-,TRBV5-4,TRBJ2-3,-,CATQERADTQYF,TGTGCCACCCAGGAACGTGCAGATACGCAGTATTTT
-,TRBV5-4,TRBJ1-3,-,CASSPNRDSGNTIYF,TGTGCCAGCAGCCCTAACAGGGACTCTGGAAACACCATATATTTT
-,TRBV19,TRBJ2-2,TRBD2,CASSREPGLAGDNTGELFF,TGTGCCAGTAGTAGAGAACCGGGACTAGCGGGCGATAACACCGGGGAGCTGTTTTTT
few,TRBV4-3,TRBJ2-5,-,CASSQDHGRQETQYF,TGCGCCAGCAGCCAAGATCACGGCAGGCAAGAGACCCAGTACTTC
-,TRBV5-1,TRBJ2-5,-,CASSFPHGETQYF,TGCGCCAGCAGCTTCCCTCACGGGGAGACCCAGTACTTC